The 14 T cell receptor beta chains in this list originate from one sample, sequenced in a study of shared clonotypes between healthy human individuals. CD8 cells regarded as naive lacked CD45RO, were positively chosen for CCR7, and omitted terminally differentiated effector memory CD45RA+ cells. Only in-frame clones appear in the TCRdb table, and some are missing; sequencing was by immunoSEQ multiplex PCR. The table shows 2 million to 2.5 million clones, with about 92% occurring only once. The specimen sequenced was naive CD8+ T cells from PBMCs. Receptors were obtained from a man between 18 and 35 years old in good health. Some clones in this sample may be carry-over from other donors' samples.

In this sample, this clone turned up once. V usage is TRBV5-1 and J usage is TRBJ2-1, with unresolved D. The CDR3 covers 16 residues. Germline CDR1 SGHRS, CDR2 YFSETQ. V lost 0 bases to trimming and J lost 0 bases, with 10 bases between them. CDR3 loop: CASSLAYVSSYNEQFF. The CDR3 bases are TGCGCCAGCAGCTTGGCCTACGTAAGCTCCTACAATGAGCAGTTCTTC.

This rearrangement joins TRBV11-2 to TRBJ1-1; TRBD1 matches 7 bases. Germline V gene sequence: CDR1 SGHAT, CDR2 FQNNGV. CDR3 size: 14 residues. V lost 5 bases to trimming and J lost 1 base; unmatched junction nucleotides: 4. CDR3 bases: TGTGCCAGCAGCGATTGGACAGGGAACACTGAAGCTTTCTTT. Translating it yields CASSDWTGNTEAFF. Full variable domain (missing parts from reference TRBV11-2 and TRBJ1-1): EAGVAQSPRYKIIEKRQSVAFWCNPISGHATLYWYQQILGQGPKLLIQFQNNGVVDDSQLPKDRFSAERLKGVDSTLKIQPAKLEDSAVYLCASSDWTGNTEAFFGQGTRLTVV.

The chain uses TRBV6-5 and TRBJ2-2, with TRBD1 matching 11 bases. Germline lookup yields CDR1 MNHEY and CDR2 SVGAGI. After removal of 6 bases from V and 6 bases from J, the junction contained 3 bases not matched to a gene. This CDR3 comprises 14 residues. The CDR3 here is CASRQGQGAGELFF. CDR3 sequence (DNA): TGTGCCAGCAGACAGGGACAGGGGGCCGGGGAGCTGTTTTTT.

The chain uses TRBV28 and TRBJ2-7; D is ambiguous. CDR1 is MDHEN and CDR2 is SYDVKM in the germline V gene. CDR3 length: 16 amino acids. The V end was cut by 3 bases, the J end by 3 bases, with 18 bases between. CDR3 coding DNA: TGTGCCAGCAGTTTTGTCGCCCGGGTCGCCCACTACGAGCAGTACTTC. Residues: CASSFVARVAHYEQYF.

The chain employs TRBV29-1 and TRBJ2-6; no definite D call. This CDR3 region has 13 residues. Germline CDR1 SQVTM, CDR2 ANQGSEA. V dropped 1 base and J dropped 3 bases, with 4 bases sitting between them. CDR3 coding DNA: TGCAGCGTTGAAGTCTTTGGGGCCAACGTCCTGACTTTC. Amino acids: CSVEVFGANVLTF.

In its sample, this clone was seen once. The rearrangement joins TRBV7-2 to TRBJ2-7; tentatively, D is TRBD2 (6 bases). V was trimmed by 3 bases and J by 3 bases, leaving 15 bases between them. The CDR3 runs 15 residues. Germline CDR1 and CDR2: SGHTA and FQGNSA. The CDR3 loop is CASSFRVSGGYEQYF. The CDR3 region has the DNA TGTGCCAGCAGCTTCCGGGTCTCCGGGGGCTACGAGCAGTACTTC.

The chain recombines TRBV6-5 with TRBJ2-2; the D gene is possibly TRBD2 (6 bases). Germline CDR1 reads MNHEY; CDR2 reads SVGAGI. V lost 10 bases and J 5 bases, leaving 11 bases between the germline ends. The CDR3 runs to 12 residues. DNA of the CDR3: TGTGCCACCCTGGGGGGAACCGGGGAGCTGTTTTTT. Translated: CATLGGTGELFF.

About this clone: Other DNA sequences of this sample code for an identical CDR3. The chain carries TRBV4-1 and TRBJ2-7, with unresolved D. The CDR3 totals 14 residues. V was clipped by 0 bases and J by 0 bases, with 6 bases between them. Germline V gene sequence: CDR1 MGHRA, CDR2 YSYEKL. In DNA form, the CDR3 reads TGCGCCAGCAGCCAAGACTGGGGCTCCTACGAGCAGTACTTC. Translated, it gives CASSQDWGSYEQYF.

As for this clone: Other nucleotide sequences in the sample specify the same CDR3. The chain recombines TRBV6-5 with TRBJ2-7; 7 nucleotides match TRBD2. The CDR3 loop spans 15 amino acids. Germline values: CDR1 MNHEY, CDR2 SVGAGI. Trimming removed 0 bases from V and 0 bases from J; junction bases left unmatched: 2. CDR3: CASSYSGGGSYEQYF. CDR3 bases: TGTGCCAGCAGTTACTCTGGGGGGGGCTCCTACGAGCAGTACTTC.

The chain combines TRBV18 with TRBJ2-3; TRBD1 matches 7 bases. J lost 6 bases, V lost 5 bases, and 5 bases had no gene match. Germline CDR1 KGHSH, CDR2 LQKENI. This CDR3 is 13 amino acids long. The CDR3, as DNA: TGTGCCAGCTCAACAGGGGTGCCCGATACGCAGTATTTT. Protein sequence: CASSTGVPDTQYF.

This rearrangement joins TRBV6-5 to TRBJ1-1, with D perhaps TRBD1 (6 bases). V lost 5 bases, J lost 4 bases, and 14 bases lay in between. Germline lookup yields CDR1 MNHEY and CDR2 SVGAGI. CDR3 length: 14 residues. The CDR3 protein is CASSLSAGATEAFF. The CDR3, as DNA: TGTGCCAGCAGTCTATCTGCGGGGGCCACTGAAGCTTTCTTT.

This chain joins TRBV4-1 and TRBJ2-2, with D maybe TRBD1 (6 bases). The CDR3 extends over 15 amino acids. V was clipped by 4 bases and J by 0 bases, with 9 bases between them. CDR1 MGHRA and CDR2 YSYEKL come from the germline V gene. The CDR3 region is CASSPEGANTGELFF. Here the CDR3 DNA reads TGCGCCAGCAGCCCCGAGGGGGCGAACACCGGGGAGCTGTTTTTT.

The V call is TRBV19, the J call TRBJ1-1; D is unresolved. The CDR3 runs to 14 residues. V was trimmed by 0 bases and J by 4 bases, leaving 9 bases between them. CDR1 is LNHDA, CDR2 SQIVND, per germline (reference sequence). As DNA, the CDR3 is TGTGCCAGTAGTATAGATTGGCCAGGCACTGAAGCTTTCTTT. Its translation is CASSIDWPGTEAFF.

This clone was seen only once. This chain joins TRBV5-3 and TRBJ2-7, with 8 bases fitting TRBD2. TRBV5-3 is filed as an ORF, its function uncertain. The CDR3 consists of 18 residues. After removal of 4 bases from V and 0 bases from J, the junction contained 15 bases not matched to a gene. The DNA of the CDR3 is TGTGCCAGAAGCCCTAATGACAGGCGGGAGGCGAGCTCCTACGAGCAGTACTTC. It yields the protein CARSPNDRREASSYEQYF.